This T cell receptor beta chain was retrieved from a study of identical twins. Germline V gene data show CDR1 as SQVTM and CDR2 as ANQGSEA. This CDR3 contains 13 residues. Trimming removed 3 bases from V and 6 bases from J, with 12 bases in between. This clonotype has at least ten counts. TCRdb processed the 5' RACE reads anew with MiXCR; each CDR3 protein has one entry. The sample holds 350,000 to 450,000 distinct CDR3 sequences, about a fifth seen once. The material sequenced was naive T cells sorted from blood. The gene calls are TRBV29-1 and TRBJ2-1, with D perhaps matching TRBD1 or TRBD2 (6 bases each). The TCR was taken from a man aged 50-59 years in good health. This chain's CDR3 is CSVDGRGGNEQFF. CDR3 nucleotide sequence: TGCAGCGTTGATGGCAGGGGAGGCAATGAGCAGTTCTTC.